This T cell receptor (beta chain) was recorded in a study of cytomegalovirus exposure and HLA in healthy donors listed by TCRdb under 2017. As for the study more broadly: An earlier analysis of some 600 of the donors reported 250 to 350 Gb of sequence data and around 110 million unique TCR beta sequences obtained from roughly 170 million T cells. About 300 gigabases of sequencing data and tens of millions of unique TCR sequences were included in an early release covering about 600 HLA-typed donors. Of the 300 to 500 genotyped donors, more than 75% were placed in the genetic ancestry cluster associated with self-reported Caucasian donors. The study aimed to test whether signatures of past pathogen exposure could be identified by cataloging public T cell receptors. The study profiled the T cell repertoires of approximately 700 subjects by immunosequencing and related them to cytomegalovirus serostatus. A separate validation cohort of approximately 130 different subjects was used in addition to the 666-subject first cohort. The study combined high-throughput TCR immunosequencing, statistical association of individual TCRs with disease status, and machine learning to predict cytomegalovirus infection status. To study patterns of TCR occurrence, a later analysis re-analyzed previously published TCR beta repertoires from around 660 donors and added high-resolution HLA genotyping. Rather than using new phenotypic data, the later analysis identified candidate immune exposures from TCR beta sequences and from how often those sequences occurred across donors. An earlier analysis of 587 of the donors used high-throughput TCR beta sequencing to judge whether each TCR beta V gene segment behaved as functional or pseudogenic. Donor age, sex, ethnicity and CMV serostatus were compiled together with the repertoire data. Genome-wide SNP genotypes for about 60% of the 666 donors were used in a later genetic analysis, which treated that subset as a discovery cohort. Every repertoire in the discovery cohort had been generated on one and the same sequencing platform. HLA typing covered class I and class II loci at four-digit resolution. Typing coverage varied by locus: roughly 629-640 donors for A, B, C, DRB1 and DQB1; about 520 for DQA1; nearly 610 for DPA1; roughly 450 for DPB1. About five DR-DQ haplotypes were treated as single units for association and clustering because of strong linkage in the cohort. Across approximately 400 genotyped donors of the cohort, an average of about 240,000 unique TCR beta nucleotide sequences per donor were sequenced, and roughly 20% of those sequences were non-productive. The paper as a whole reports these results and caveats: The study gave a list of 150 to 200 TCR beta chains associated with cytomegalovirus. When HLA alleles, especially DR and DQ, strongly co-occurred, attributing TCR associations to individual alleles was difficult. Some IMGT-functional V segments, including TRBV6-2 and TRBV6-3, could not be distinguished by the 87-base-pair reads and were therefore excluded. The presence/absence analyses assumed that sequencing depth was roughly uniform across donors, and that assumption may not be true. According to a later analysis, TCR association rates differed among HLA loci, with DRB1 alleles showing the most associated TCRs and HLA-C alleles showing the fewest. CMV serostatus was the only immune exposure information available for the cohort. Across donors, most TCR sequences were observed very rarely, whereas some public TCRs were present in many individuals. An association between a missense DCLRE1C variant and V-gene and J-gene trimming of TCR beta chains was found in a later genetic analysis and replicated in an independent cohort. The classifier was reported to diagnose cytomegalovirus status with high specificity and sensitivity in both the original cohort and the validation cohort. A cluster of highly shared sequence variants was judged likely to represent a technical artifact of the sequencing pipeline. Because HLA typing was unavailable for some donors at each locus, only the typed subset was used in association tests. In a later genetic analysis, fewer N-insertions in productive TCRs were reported among donors in an Asian-associated ancestry cluster than the roughly 710-donor mean. A few of the identified cytomegalovirus-associated TCR beta chains were confirmed in vitro to be specific for cytomegalovirus antigens. In an earlier analysis of approximately 590 of the donors, most TCR beta V segments appeared in productive rearrangements about 90% or about 30% of the time, broadly matching IMGT annotations. It was suggested by the authors that the approach could potentially be generalized to other disease states and immunological phenotypes. A further reported finding was that TCR beta sequences accurately predicted the HLA-A and HLA-B alleles for most subjects in the first cohort. Specific HLA alleles were associated with some 15,000 TCR beta sequences at a false discovery rate of 0.05 in a later analysis. In this cohort, only TCR beta chains were sequenced, and detectable features were limited by the absence of alpha or paired-chain data. In a later analysis, several top co-occurrence clusters were reported to appear linked to parvovirus B19, influenza, CMV and Epstein-Barr virus. According to a later analysis, most CMV-associated TCR beta chains appeared to be HLA-restricted, and the HLA associations seemed to be driven largely by CMV exposure. Because counts were too low, fewer than 20 rarely observed V segments, including chromosome 9 orphons, were excluded from the earlier analysis of roughly 580 of the donors. Linkage disequilibrium might explain the correlated functional status among segregating V segments, but an unknown experimental factor could not be excluded. A later analysis found that HLA-associated TCR beta chains were more clonally expanded and had lower generation probabilities than equally common non-associated chains.

Taken from cysteine to phenylalanine, the CDR3 has 16 residues. Only the CDR3 DNA stays, 48 bases, in frame from base 1. The germline V and J ends show losses of 4 bases and 5 bases respectively, and no gene match explains 9 bases of the junction. Based on the germline V gene, the CDR1 and CDR2 sequences are MDHEN and SYDVKM. Comment on this clone: Its specific antigen is unknown. Within one base of it there is no much larger clone, and no base qualities were kept.

The cohort comprised around 690 healthy bone marrow donors. All cohort members were sampled while nominally healthy, although unrecorded immune exposures were likely present. CMV serostatus was recorded as positive for about 300 and negative for about 55% of the roughly 670 cohort members, whereas no CMV serostatus was recorded for the donor in question. Each donor provided a peripheral blood sample, and peripheral blood mononuclear cells were used for TCR beta sequencing. Genomic DNA was extracted from the blood cell samples with the Qiagen DNeasy Blood Extraction Kit. The receptor library was made with the immunoSEQ multiplex PCR assay. The multiplex PCR relied on a mix of 60 forward primers for TCR Vbeta segments and 13 reverse primers for TCR Jbeta segments. A multiplex PCR assay on genomic DNA amplified the CDR3 region of rearranged TCR beta genes. The amplified TCR beta libraries were sequenced on the Illumina HiSeq System as 87-base-pair reads. For the original study's pipeline: A later analysis tallied 75 million to 95 million unique TCR beta chains across the 700 or so repertoires, and around 9.9 million of those chains were shared by two or more donors. A nearest-neighbor algorithm error-corrected the raw reads and collapsed the reads into unique sequences, merging closely related sequences to remove PCR and sequencing errors. V, D and J gene segments were assigned by aligning CDR3 sequences to IMGT reference sequences. Each retained sequence needed at least a six-nucleotide match to both a V gene segment and a J gene segment. A rearrangement was called productive if the CDR3 had no stop codons and remained in frame with V and J, and every other rearrangement was called non-productive. CDR3 was defined according to IMGT convention as the region running from the second conserved V-encoded cysteine to the conserved J-encoded phenylalanine. The earlier analysis of fewer than 750 of the donors excluded sequences that lacked an unambiguous match to a single V gene segment. An earlier analysis of a few hundred of the donors classified V segments as functional when productive rearrangements were above 56.7% and as segregating when the standard deviation between donors was above 5%. A statistical classification framework was developed to diagnose cytomegalovirus status using the catalog of TCR beta chain sequences. V and J gene assignment, in a later analysis, came from comparing TCR nucleotide sequences with IMGT/GENE-DB human TR gene sequences. In a later analysis, CDR3 sequences and most-parsimonious VDJ recombination scenarios were assigned using the TCRdist pipeline. In a later analysis, every TCR beta chain was defined by the combination of its CDR3 amino acid sequence and its V-gene family, and reads without a unique V-gene family were dropped. In a later analysis, 500 to 700 highly shared, low-generation-probability nucleotide sequences were removed to address suspected cross-contamination and a sequencing artifact. For each public chain, a later analysis derived a clonal expansion index from normalized ranks of inferred template counts within each repertoire. A later analysis computed generation probabilities with a VDJ recombination model fitted to out-of-frame rearrangements, and checked the results against IGoR. Hypergeometric tests were used in a later analysis to score TCR-TCR, TCR-HLA and TCR-CMV co-occurrence, with a repertoire-size bias correction applied to the TCR pairs. To estimate false discovery rates, a later analysis permuted the HLA or CMV assignments 20 times. In a later analysis, co-occurring TCRs were grouped with DBSCAN, and TCRdist sequence similarity was added when clustering was performed within HLA-allele-positive subsets. Repertoires with fewer than 30,000 or more than 120,000 public chains, plus five repertoires with anomalous nucleotide sharing, were excluded from co-occurrence clustering. TCRdb obtained this table from immuneACCESS and retained in-frame rearrangements with V and J assigned. These tables miss some clones; where compared with another copy, unresolved V genes account for less than half of the shortfall, and the remainder is unexplained. That table gives V, J and clone size, and the DNA gave D and trimming. The sample contains over 90,000 clones, 63% of them found a single time. The ten biggest clones cover around 5% of the sample.

This chain is built from TRBV28 and TRBJ2-7; 12 bases in between match TRBD2. The TCR originated in a human donor in good health. Material for sequencing was PBMCs. The bases are TGTGCCAGCAGTTCCTGGACTAGCGGGATTCTCCACGAGCAGTACTTC. It is translated as CASSSWTSGILHEQYF. The reference TRBV28 and TRBJ2-7 proteins fill in what lies around the CDR3, so the full variable domain reads DVKVTQSSRYLVKRTGEKVFLECVQDMDHENMFWYRQDPGLGLRLIYFSYDVKMKEKGDIPEGYSVSREKKERFSLILESASTNQTSMYLCASSSWTSGILHEQYFGPGTRLTVT.